A single sample is the source of the 25 T cell receptor beta chains below, sequenced in a study of T cells in Graves' hyperthyroidism and ophthalmopathy. RNA transcripts provided the source from which TCR beta CDR3 regions were amplified. TCR CDR3 regions were first amplified by RT-PCR with HTBI primers. TCRdb reprocessed the multiplex PCR reads with MiXCR, giving one entry per CDR3 protein. Of about 520,000 distinct CDR3 sequences in the sample, approximately 25% were seen once. Material for sequencing was blood. Receptor source: a woman younger than 45 with Graves' ophthalmopathy.

The table lists this clonotype with a few counts. The chain is built from TRBV19 and TRBJ1-5; tentative D call: TRBD1 (6 bases). The germline V and J ends were trimmed by 3 bases and 11 bases, with 17 bases remaining between them. This CDR3 has 14 residues. In germline, CDR1 is LNHDA, CDR2 SQIVND (reference sequence). CDR3 loop: CASSIDRTAGAQHF. DNA for the CDR3: TGTGCCAGTAGTATCGACAGGACGGCGGGGGCCCAGCATTTT. Variable domain in full (rest from reference TRBV19 and TRBJ1-5): DGGITQSPKYLFRKEGQNVTLSCEQNLNHDAMYWYRQDPGQGLRLIYYSQIVNDFQKGDIAEGYSVSREKKESFPLTVTSAQKNPTAFYLCASSIDRTAGAQHFGDGTRLSIL.

The count of this clonotype is one. This sequence may be a read error, since a much larger clone differs from it by one base. The V and J genes are TRBV10-3 and TRBJ2-2; no definite D call. Germline V lookup: CDR1 ENHRY, CDR2 SYGVKD. This CDR3 has 15 amino acids. The CDR3 sequence is CAIRQVDPDTWELFF. For the CDR3, the DNA is TGTGCCATCAGGCAGGTGGATCCAGACACCTGGGAGCTGTTTTTT.

In its sample, this clonotype was seen many times. This rearrangement joins TRBV6-1 to TRBJ2-5; D is unresolved. V was cut by 5 bases and J by 2 bases, with 6 bases left in between. This CDR3 is 12 amino acids long. Germline CDR1 and CDR2: MNHNS and SASEGT. CDR3 nucleotides: TGTGCCAGCAGTAGTCTTCAAGAGACCCAGTACTTC. The encoded protein is CASSSLQETQYF.

This clonotype was observed many times. This sequence joins TRBV5-1 and TRBJ1-1; no clear D gene. V was trimmed by 0 bases and J by 5 bases, leaving 8 bases between them. CDR1 SGHRS and CDR2 YFSETQ come from the germline V gene. CDR3 length: 13 residues. CDR3 DNA: TGCGCCAGCAGCTTGGGGAGAGAAACTGAAGCTTTCTTT. Residues: CASSLGRETEAFF.

This clonotype has at least ten counts. The rearrangement uses TRBV6-2 or TRBV6-3 and TRBJ2-7; D uncertain. V gave up 7 bases and J gave up 2 bases, with 9 bases separating them. The CDR3 length is 12 residues. Germline CDR1 reads MNHEY; CDR2 reads SVGEGT. The CDR3 protein is CASKTHTYEQYF. The CDR3 nucleotides read TGTGCCAGCAAAACCCATACCTACGAGCAGTACTTC.

A few counts support this clonotype. V usage is TRBV3-1 and J usage is TRBJ1-1; tentative D call: TRBD1 (6 bases). This CDR3 region has 15 residues. The germline V gene has CDR1 LGHDT and CDR2 YNNKEL (reference sequence). The germline V and J ends were trimmed by 3 bases and 4 bases, with 15 bases remaining between them. The CDR3, as DNA: TGTGCCAGCAGCCAGTTACAGGGCTTGGGCACTGAAGCTTTCTTT. The encoded protein is CASSQLQGLGTEAFF.

This clonotype came up once. The V gene is TRBV15, the J gene TRBJ1-5; 7 positions agree with TRBD1. Germline CDR1 LNHNV, CDR2 YYDKDF (reference sequence). The CDR3 is 16 residues long. Losses at the gene ends were 5 bases for V and 4 bases for J; bases not matched to a gene: 11. The CDR3: CATSGRDREINQPQHF. The CDR3, as DNA: TGTGCCACCAGCGGCCGTGACAGGGAAATTAATCAGCCCCAGCATTTT.

To note about this clonotype: A much larger clone sits a single nucleotide away, making a read error possible. V is TRBV6-2 or TRBV6-3 and J is TRBJ2-6; D not certain. The CDR3 runs 15 residues. CDR1 is MNHEY, CDR2 SVGEGT, per germline. The CDR3 is CASTYLGSGANVLTF. In DNA, the CDR3 is TGTGCCAGCACTTACTTGGGATCTGGGGCCAACGTCCTGACTTTC.

This chain links TRBV11-1 with TRBJ1-6; no firm D call. The CDR3 runs to 18 residues. Germline lookup yields CDR1 SGHAT and CDR2 FQDESV (reference sequence). The ends were cut back, 1 base at V and 0 bases at J, with 13 bases in the middle. The CDR3 loop is CASSLGTFDSSYNSPLHF. The CDR3 DNA sequence: TGTGCCAGCAGCTTAGGGACTTTCGATAGCTCCTATAATTCACCCCTCCACTTT. The full variable domain, its missing parts supplied by reference TRBV11-1 and TRBJ1-6, is EAEVAQSPRYKITEKSQAVAFWCDPISGHATLYWYRQILGQGPELLVQFQDESVVDDSQLPKDRFSAERLKGVDSTLKIQPAELGDSAMYLCASSLGTFDSSYNSPLHFGNGTRLTVT.

The sample holds many counts of this clonotype. The rearrangement links TRBV6-1 to TRBJ2-5, with D tentatively TRBD1 (5 bases). V was trimmed by 6 bases and J by 0 bases, leaving 14 bases between them. Germline V lookup: CDR1 MNHNS, CDR2 SASEGT. This CDR3 is 15 amino acids long. CDR3 DNA sequence: TGTGCCAGCAGCAACCGACAGAGAAACCAAGAGACCCAGTACTTC. Translation: CASSNRQRNQETQYF.

This clonotype was seen a single time. This chain connects TRBV20-1 to TRBJ2-7; tentatively, D is TRBD2 (5 bases). Trimming took 0 bases from V and 9 from J, leaving 12 bases between them. The CDR3 totals 12 residues. Germline V gene data show CDR1 as DFQATT and CDR2 as SNEGSKA (reference sequence). CDR3 bases: TGCAGTGCTAGAGATCGGGGTAGCGTGCAGTACTTC. As protein: CSARDRGSVQYF.

This clonotype was recorded once. The chain recombines TRBV6-1 with TRBJ2-7; D may be TRBD1 or TRBD2 (5 bases each). CDR3 length: 16 amino acids. The V and J ends lost 2 bases and 2 bases respectively, with 16 bases between them. Germline V gives CDR1 MNHNS, CDR2 SASEGT. This CDR3 reads CASSEIVGVAPYEQYF. The CDR3 DNA reads TGTGCCAGCAGTGAAATCGTGGGGGTCGCTCCCTACGAGCAGTACTTC.

This chain joins TRBV12-3 or TRBV12-4 and TRBJ1-1, with D hard to call. V was trimmed by 3 bases and J by 0 bases, leaving 8 bases between them. This CDR3 is built from 14 residues. CDR3 sequence reads: CASSFQNMNTEAFF. CDR3 DNA: TGTGCCAGCAGTTTCCAGAACATGAACACTGAAGCTTTCTTT.

This clonotype was detected many times. The chain recombines TRBV28 with TRBJ1-2, with D uncertain. CDR3 length: 14 residues. Germline CDR1 reads MDHEN; CDR2 reads SYDVKM. The V gene lost 6 bases and the J gene lost 4 bases, with 15 bases spanning the gap. Here the CDR3 DNA reads TGTGCCAGCAGCAAGACAAATATTGCCTATGGCTACACCTTC. Protein: CASSKTNIAYGYTF.

This clonotype appeared many times. J is TRBJ2-2 and V is TRBV5-1; no firm D call. Between the trimmed V and J ends, which lost 6 bases and 4 bases, there was a span of 7 bases. The germline V gene has CDR1 SGHRS and CDR2 YFSETQ. This CDR3 contains 12 residues. CDR3 DNA sequence: TGCGCCAGCAAGAAGGGCACCGGGGAGCTGTTTTTT. Residues: CASKKGTGELFF.

There are a few counts of this clonotype. This chain uses TRBV7-2 with TRBJ2-7; D gene uncertain. Germline-derived CDR1 and CDR2 are SGHTA and FQGNSA. The CDR3 is made up of 13 amino acids. V dropped 5 bases and J dropped 2 bases, with 10 bases sitting between them. The CDR3 protein is CASSVGFPYEQYF. For the CDR3, the DNA is TGTGCCAGCAGCGTTGGGTTTCCCTACGAGCAGTACTTC.

This clonotype was recorded many times. The V and J genes are TRBV5-1 and TRBJ2-3; D perhaps matches TRBD1 (5 bases). V gave up 3 bases and J gave up 0 bases, with 14 bases separating them. Germline V lookup: CDR1 SGHRS, CDR2 YFSETQ. CDR3 length: 16 amino acids. CDR3 in DNA: TGCGCCAGCAGCTGGGGCGCGGCTGGTAGCACAGATACGCAGTATTTT. Translated, it gives CASSWGAAGSTDTQYF.

Comment on this clonotype: A much larger clone differs by one base, so this may be a read error. The genes are TRBV7-3 and TRBJ2-5; D is tentatively TRBD1 or TRBD2 (5 bases each). Looked up from germline, CDR1 is SGHTA and CDR2 is FQGTGA. This CDR3 spans 14 amino acids. Trimming took 1 base from V and 4 from J, leaving 10 bases between them. CDR3 region: CASSLNGDPETQYF. CDR3 nucleotide sequence: TGTGCCAGCAGCTTAAACGGGGACCCAGAGACCCAGTACTTC.

This clonotype came up many times. V usage is TRBV12-3 or TRBV12-4 and J usage is TRBJ1-5, with D possibly TRBD1 on 6 matching bases. The CDR3 totals 15 residues. The germline V and J ends were trimmed by 2 bases and 4 bases, with 12 bases remaining between them. In DNA, the CDR3 is TGTGCCAGCAGTTTATCCGGGACATCTAATCAGCCCCAGCATTTT. Translation gives CASSLSGTSNQPQHF.

A remark on this clonotype: Germline and junction disagree at one end, which may indicate a read error. The V and J genes are TRBV7-6 and TRBJ2-5; 14 bases fit TRBD2. The germline V gene encodes CDR1 SGHVS and CDR2 FNYEAQ. This CDR3 region has 16 residues. CDR3 coding DNA: TGTGCCAGCAGACCCAGACTAGCGGGAGGGCAAGATACCCAGTACTTC. This translates into CASRPRLAGGQDTQYF.

This clonotype occurred many times. The V gene is TRBV10-2, the J gene TRBJ2-5, with 7 bases fitting TRBD1. Looked up from germline, CDR1 is WSHSY and CDR2 is SAAADI. This CDR3 spans 13 amino acids. Trimming removed 8 bases from V and 5 bases from J; junction bases left unmatched: 8. The CDR3 DNA reads as TGCGCCAGCGGGGGACAGAGGGTGGAGACCCAGTACTTC. Translated: CASGGQRVETQYF.

In its sample, this clonotype was seen many times. This chain joins TRBV2 and TRBJ1-1; no definite D call. From germline, CDR1 is SNHLY and CDR2 FYNNEI. Trimming removed 4 bases from V and 1 base from J, with 10 bases in between. CDR3 size: 14 residues. CDR3 in DNA: TGTGCCAGCAGTGGAGGGTTAGGGAACACTGAAGCTTTCTTT. Protein sequence: CASSGGLGNTEAFF.

Remarks on this clonotype: An end of the junction does not agree with germline; a read error may underlie this. The chain carries TRBV18 and TRBJ1-1, with unresolved D. The germline CDR1 and CDR2 sequences are KGHSH and LQKENI. The CDR3 runs to 12 residues. The CDR3 protein is CARSPGNSEAFF. The DNA for the CDR3 is TGTGCCCGCTCACCTGGGAATTCTGAAGCTTTCTTT. The full variable domain, in which reference TRBV18 and TRBJ1-1 provide the parts outside the CDR3, is NAGVMQNPRHLVRRRGQEARLRCSPMKGHSHVYWYRQLPEEGLKFMVYLQKENIIDESGMPKERFSAEFPKEGPSILRIQQVVRGDSAAYFCARSPGNSEAFFGQGTRLTVV.

This clonotype was detected only a few times. This chain connects TRBV4-3 to TRBJ2-2; 13 nucleotides match TRBD2. The trim removed 2 bases at V and 4 bases at J, leaving 1 base unmatched. Per germline, CDR1 LGHNA and CDR2 YSLEER. The CDR3 is 16 residues long. CDR3 nucleotides: TGCGCCAGCAGCCAAAGACTAGCGGGGGGCACCGGGGAGCTGTTTTTT. Protein: CASSQRLAGGTGELFF.

There are many counts of this clonotype. V and J are TRBV20-1 and TRBJ2-4; D ambiguous. The CDR3 totals 15 residues. V lost 0 bases and J 1 base, leaving 10 bases between the germline ends. CDR1 is DFQATT, CDR2 SNEGSKA, per germline (reference sequence). CDR3 nucleotides: TGCAGTGCTAGAGACAGTGGCTGGGCCAAAAACATTCAGTACTTC. Its translation: CSARDSGWAKNIQYF.